This T cell receptor beta chain was obtained from a study of cytomegalovirus exposure and HLA in healthy donors. Study at large: T cells numbering about 200 million yielded 95 million to 140 million unique TCR beta sequences in an earlier analysis.

The germline CDR1 and CDR2 sequences are KGHSH and LQKENI. The CDR3 has 14 amino acids. V was pared by 6 bases and J by 0 bases, with 8 bases between. Amplification used 60 Vbeta primers and 13 Jbeta primers. Produced via immunoSEQ multiplex PCR; TCRdb's table is partial and in-frame only. The sample records some 200,000 clones, 70% to 85% being singletons. Material for sequencing was PBMCs. The chain couples TRBV18 to TRBJ1-4; D gene ambiguous. The receptor comes from a woman between 35 and 50 years old in good health and CMV-seronegative. CDR3: CASSPAATNEKLFF. In DNA, the CDR3 is TGTGCCAGCTCCCCTGCAGCAACTAATGAAAAACTGTTTTTT. Based on the CDR3 plus reference TRBV18 and TRBJ1-4, the full variable domain is NAGVMQNPRHLVRRRGQEARLRCSPMKGHSHVYWYRQLPEEGLKFMVYLQKENIIDESGMPKERFSAEFPKEGPSILRIQQVVRGDSAAYFCASSPAATNEKLFFGSGTQLSVL.